This entry is about one TCR beta chain. The sample holds many counts of this clonotype. What antigen it recognizes has not been identified. The input lacks base qualities; no much larger clone sits a single base away. Here V drops 7 bases and J drops 4 bases, and the junction holds 6 bases not matched to any gene. Reading the germline V gene gives CDR1 SGHRS and CDR2 YFSETQ. Spanning cysteine to phenylalanine, the CDR3 consists of 15 amino acids. Just CDR3 DNA is preserved here, 45 bases in frame from base 1. The data derive from a study of neurological immune-mediated disorders (dated by TCRdb to about 2019). Notes on the research overall: Among the roughly 34 multiple sclerosis patients, relapsing-remitting MS accounted for around 30 and secondary progressive MS accounted for 3. The study compared peripheral blood TCR-beta repertoires of HTLV-I-associated myelopathy (HAM/TSP) patients, multiple sclerosis patients and healthy controls using UMI-based sequencing. The 106 TCR-beta libraries covered PBMC samples along with longitudinal samples, technical triplicates, and paired sorted CD4+ and CD8+ T-cell subsets. The cohort included about 66 subjects: about 15 with HAM/TSP, about 34 with multiple sclerosis, and approximately 20 healthy controls.

Overall study results and their limits: The highest TCR clonal expansion was observed in HAM/TSP patients, whereas the lowest was observed in MS patients, even when compared with healthy controls. In a phylogenetic analysis, the repertoires of 18 out of 34 MS patients fell into a single cluster of related CDR3 sequences, pointing to a possible signature at the repertoire level. Across subjects, expanded clones never shared an identical CDR3 amino acid sequence, which suggests that the TCR-beta repertoires in every group were private. No clinical or MRI features were associated with the MS cluster, and the authors said that larger cohorts are needed.

Libraries from unsorted PBMCs were made from 2 million PBMCs kept in RNAlater at -80 degrees C until RNA extraction. Multiple sclerosis patients were enrolled in a US clinical protocol under which disease progression was evaluated by magnetic resonance imaging. PBMCs were separated from peripheral blood using Ficoll-Hypaque density gradient centrifugation and then cryopreserved in liquid nitrogen. To synthesize cDNA, template-switch 5'RACE was performed with a primer carrying a 10-nucleotide random unique molecular identifier so that each TCR transcript was tagged. Every sequencing run yielded over 170 million TCR-beta sequences covering 15-18 subjects. The RNeasy kit was used to extract total RNA. TCR-beta VDJ regions were amplified with primers for the TCR constant region and the 5'RACE anchor, using the KAPA Real-time Library Amplification kit. Sample indexes and Illumina adaptors were added in a first PCR, and a second PCR then increased library yield. After Ampure bead purification, the roughly 650 bp TCR product was size-selected on a 2% E-gel SizeSelection system. Before pooling, library quality was assessed on a Bioanalyzer, concentration was determined with Qubit, and library quantification was performed with the Kapa Library Quantification kit. An Illumina HiSeq 2500 was used to sequence the libraries paired-end at 2 x 150 bp. To increase sequence diversity, about 23-32% phiX was spiked into each library pool. Concerning the study's data processing: Quality-filtered reads were processed with the UMI-based MiGEC pipeline, which removed over 75% of raw TCR sequences during error correction. VDJ genes were aligned to IMGT germline references, and clonotypes were defined by unique CDR3 amino acid sequence plus V-J genes. Clonal expansion, Shannon diversity and CDR3 relatedness (CalcPairwiseDistances, ClusterSamples) were evaluated with VDJtools, and phylogenetic trees were built with CLCbio workbench. A clone was classed as expanded if it had 8 or more unique UMIs, a cutoff based on coefficient-of-variation modelling across technical triplicates. TCRdb reanalyzed the raw reads on its own, using fastp at Q25 for trimming and MiXCR for clone calling, and kept in-frame beta chains. Each CDR3 protein gets just one entry, which takes the most common genes and DNA from the rows behind it. The V and J calls here are based on TCRdb, not the publication. The table for this sample lists about 74,000 distinct CDR3 sequences; roughly 5.5% of them were counted only once. Roughly 7.4% of the sample is in the top ten clones.

The sequenced sample was PBMCs. The TCR was taken from a man aged 18 to 35 with multiple sclerosis. In this chain, TRBV5-1 is recombined with TRBJ2-6, and 9 bases in between align with TRBD1. In nucleotides, the sequence is TGCGCCAGCCGGGACAGGGTATCGGGGGCCAACGTCCTGACTTTC. The translation is CASRDRVSGANVLTF.